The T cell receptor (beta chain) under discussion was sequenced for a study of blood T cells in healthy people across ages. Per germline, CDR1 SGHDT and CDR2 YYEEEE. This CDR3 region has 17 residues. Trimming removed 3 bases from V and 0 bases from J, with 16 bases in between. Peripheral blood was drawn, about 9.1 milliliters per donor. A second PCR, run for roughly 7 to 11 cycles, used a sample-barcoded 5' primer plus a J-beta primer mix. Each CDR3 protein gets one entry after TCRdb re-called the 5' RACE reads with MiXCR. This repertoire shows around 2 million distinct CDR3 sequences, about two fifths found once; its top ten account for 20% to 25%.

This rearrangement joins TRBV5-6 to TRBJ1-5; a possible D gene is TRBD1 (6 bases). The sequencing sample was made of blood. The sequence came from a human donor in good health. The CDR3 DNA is TGTGCCAGCAGCTGGCCAGGACAGTCTTATAGCAATCAGCCCCAGCATTTT. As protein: CASSWPGQSYSNQPQHF.